Presented here are 10 T cell receptor beta chains from one specimen sequenced in a study of cytomegalovirus exposure and HLA in healthy donors. The PCR contained 60 Vbeta and 13 Jbeta primers. The assay was immunoSEQ multiplex PCR, and TCRdb's table has in-frame clones only and misses some. Seen here are roughly 66,000 clones, around three quarters observed once, and the top ten hold over 6%. The specimen was PBMCs. These receptors originate from a man over 45 in good health and CMV-seronegative.

The rearrangement joins TRBV5-4 to TRBJ1-1, with unresolved D. The V end was cut by 0 bases, the J end by 3 bases, with 9 bases between. Germline-derived CDR1 and CDR2 are SGHNT and YYREEE (reference sequence). The CDR3 is 14 residues long. The CDR3 DNA reads TGTGCCAGCAGCTTGGACAGCAAGTACACTGAAGCTTTCTTT. Translation gives CASSLDSKYTEAFF.

The V and J genes are TRBV4-2 and TRBJ2-3; perhaps TRBD2 as D (5 bases). Germline lookup yields CDR1 LGHNA and CDR2 YNFKEQ. V was shortened by 1 base and J by 2 bases, with 16 bases between the two germline ends. CDR3 length equals 17 residues. CDR3: CASSQGLRALNTDTQYF. The CDR3 nucleotides read TGTGCCAGCAGCCAAGGGCTGCGGGCCTTAAACACAGATACGCAGTATTTT.

This clone was detected only a few times. This sequence joins TRBV6-5 and TRBJ1-1, with D possibly matching TRBD1 (6 bases). Germline lookup yields CDR1 MNHEY and CDR2 SVGAGI. V lost 6 bases to trimming and J lost 5 bases, with 13 bases between them. The CDR3 covers 13 residues. For the CDR3, the DNA is TGTGCCAGCAGCCGTACAGGGAGAACTGAAGCTTTCTTT. Translating gives CASSRTGRTEAFF.

The rearrangement links TRBV28 to TRBJ2-7; unclear D gene. Per the germline V gene, CDR1 is MDHEN and CDR2 is SYDVKM. V lost 2 bases and J lost 2, with 16 bases in between. CDR3 length: 16 residues. The CDR3 DNA sequence: TGTGCCAGCAGTTTAGGGTGGGCAGGCCGGCCCTACGAGCAGTACTTC. Its protein is CASSLGWAGRPYEQYF.

V is TRBV6-1 and J is TRBJ2-3; 7 bases match TRBD1. This CDR3 is built from 15 residues. Germline V gene lookup returns CDR1 MNHNS and CDR2 SASEGT. After removal of 6 bases from V and 6 bases from J, the junction contained 12 bases not matched to a gene. DNA for the CDR3: TGTGCCAGCAGGGACGGGACAGCCCGCTTCGATACGCAGTATTTT. As protein: CASRDGTARFDTQYF.

The rearrangement uses TRBV19 and TRBJ2-2, with TRBD2 as a possible D gene (6 bases). V was trimmed by 6 bases and J by 5 bases, leaving 19 bases between them. Germline V gene lookup returns CDR1 LNHDA and CDR2 SQIVND (reference sequence). The CDR3 is 16 residues long. The CDR3 loop is CASSPTGTLNTGELFF. In nucleotides, the CDR3 is TGTGCCAGTAGCCCCACCGGGACTCTGAATACCGGGGAGCTGTTTTTT.

The rearrangement links TRBV5-1 to TRBJ2-3; maybe TRBD2 (5 bases). V was trimmed by 0 bases and J by 3 bases, leaving 8 bases between them. The germline V gene has CDR1 SGHRS and CDR2 YFSETQ. CDR3 size: 14 residues. This CDR3 is CASSLVPGTDTQYF. The CDR3 DNA follows: TGCGCCAGCAGCTTGGTACCGGGGACAGATACGCAGTATTTT.

The genes are TRBV10-1 and TRBJ1-3, with D uncertain. This CDR3 is built from 13 residues. V lost 4 bases, J lost 0 bases, and 4 bases lay in between. The germline CDR1 and CDR2 sequences are WNHNN and SYGVQD (reference sequence). The CDR3 here is CASSASSGNTIYF. DNA of the CDR3: TGCGCCAGCAGTGCGAGCTCTGGAAACACCATATATTTT.

The gene calls are TRBV21-1 and TRBJ1-2. TRBV21-1 is a documented pseudogene. The CDR3 has 15 residues. The CDR3 loop reads CASSKLQTGNYGYTF. CDR3 nucleotides: TGTGCCAGCAGCAAACTCCAAACGGGTAACTATGGCTACACCTTC.

The chain carries TRBV27 and TRBJ2-5; 9 positions agree with TRBD2. The J call may be in error: the DNA end matches TRBJ2-7 better. The germline CDR1 and CDR2 sequences are MNHEY and SMNVEV (reference sequence). The CDR3 consists of 14 residues. CDR3 sequence (DNA): TGTGCCAGCAGTTCTTTAGCGGGAGTGGGCGAGCAGTACTTC. Translated, it gives CASSSLAGVGEQYF.